The next 5 T cell receptor beta chains were all read from a single sample in a study of human T cells and chemical hapten exposure. Time point defined: patch test 3, about 24 weeks after DPC sensitization. Treatment here: therapeutic diphenylcyclopropenone sensitization with weekly scalp DPC. TCRdb analysed the RACE reads with MiXCR anew, one entry per CDR3 protein. The sample includes about 64,000 distinct CDR3 sequences, 9.5% to 12% of them seen just once. Sequencing used whole blood, obtained in connection with sensitization to the hapten diphenylcyclopropenone (DPC). The receptor set was obtained from a woman in her 30s with alopecia areata. Some clones in this sample may be carry-over from other donors' samples.

This clonotype was counted between two and nine times. This chain uses TRBV4-3 with TRBJ1-2; a weak D match, TRBD1 (6 bases). V lost 0 bases and J 6 bases, leaving 14 bases between the germline ends. The CDR3 sequence is 15 residues long. Looked up from germline, CDR1 is LGHNA and CDR2 is YSLEER. The CDR3 is CASSQDPDSDDGYTF. The CDR3 nucleotides are TGCGCCAGCAGCCAAGACCCGGACAGTGACGATGGCTACACCTTC.

Many counts were recorded for this clonotype. The genes are TRBV7-9 and TRBJ1-1, with a weak D call TRBD1 (5 bases). Germline CDR1 reads SEHNR; CDR2 reads FQNEAQ (reference sequence). The V end lost 1 base, the J end lost 0 bases, and 15 bases lay between the germline ends. This CDR3 is built from 17 residues. The CDR3 coding sequence is TGTGCCAGCAGCTTAGTCCTCAGGGCAGGGTTGAACACTGAAGCTTTCTTT. Its translation: CASSLVLRAGLNTEAFF.

The table lists this clonotype with a few counts. The V and J genes are TRBV12-3 or TRBV12-4 and TRBJ2-3; 8 bases are shared with TRBD2. J gave up 3 bases and V 3 bases, and 2 bases lay outside the gene matches. The CDR3 consists of 14 residues. The CDR3 region has the DNA TGTGCCAGCAGTTTTACTAGCGGAACAGATACGCAGTATTTT. It is translated as CASSFTSGTDTQYF.

V and J are TRBV7-9 and TRBJ2-5, with D uncertain. Germline CDR1 is SEHNR and CDR2 is FQNEAQ (reference sequence). Deletions cut 1 base from V and 5 bases from J, with 8 bases between. CDR3 length: 13 residues. As DNA, the CDR3 is TGTGCCAGCAGCTTAGAAGGGCGGGAGACCCAGTACTTC. Translating it yields CASSLEGRETQYF.

This clonotype was seen repeatedly, ten times or more. The V call is TRBV7-9, the J call TRBJ2-3; D uncertain. CDR3 length: 13 amino acids. V lost 5 bases and J 6 bases, leaving 12 bases between the germline ends. The germline V gene has CDR1 SEHNR and CDR2 FQNEAQ (reference sequence). This CDR3 is CASSPKWADTQYF. The CDR3 DNA follows: TGTGCCAGCAGCCCGAAGTGGGCGGATACGCAGTATTTT.